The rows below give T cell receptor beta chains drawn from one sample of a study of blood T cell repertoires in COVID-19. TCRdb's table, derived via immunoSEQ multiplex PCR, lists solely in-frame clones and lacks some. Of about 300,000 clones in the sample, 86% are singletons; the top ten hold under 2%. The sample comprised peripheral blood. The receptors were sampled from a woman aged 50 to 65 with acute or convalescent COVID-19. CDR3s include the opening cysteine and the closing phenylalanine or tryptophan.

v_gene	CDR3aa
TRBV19	CASRTSGRLNTGELFF
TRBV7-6	CASGPGWYF
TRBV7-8	CASSLINRGSNQPQHF
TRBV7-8	CASSPRTSYEQYF
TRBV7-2	CASSLKGGAYEQYF
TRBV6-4	CASRQQGTGELFF
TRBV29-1	CSVQTGTTGELFF
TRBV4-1	CASSQDHPGLNTEAFF
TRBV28	CASTRDGQNSPLHF
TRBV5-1	CASSSKIAQEQFF
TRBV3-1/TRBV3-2	CASSQTPGLAGKDTQYF
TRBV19	CASSISRETQYF
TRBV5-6	CASSSPDSSYGYTF
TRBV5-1	CASSLAGRPNEQFF
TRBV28	CASSLAGVHGELFF
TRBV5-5	CASRAPGTSGNIDLYEQYF
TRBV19	CAPLGRLYSNQPQHF
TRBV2	CASSELGDVYGYTF
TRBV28	CATKRLGSFNEQFF
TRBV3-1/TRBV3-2	CASSHGQGNYEQYF
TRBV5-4	CASSLDRETDTQYF
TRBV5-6	CASSLGQGTVGAPLHF
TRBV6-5	CASSYSYGTSPEQYF
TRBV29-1	CSVSGQGDISYEQYF
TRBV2	CASRSGTGSYNEQFF
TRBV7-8	CASSFGGISNQPQHF
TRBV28	CASSLGGAGNTEAFF
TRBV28	CASSPAGGQGFYGYTF
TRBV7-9	CASSLDSFSYEQYF
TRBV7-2	CASSSDRYYGYTF
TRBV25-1	CASSATGAATNNQPQHF
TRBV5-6	CASSFQGTGNTIYF
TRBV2	CASSGLSEKLFF
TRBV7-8	CASSRGGEVGNQPQHF
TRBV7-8	CASSLLAGAYEQYF
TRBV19	CASSMPPNYEQYF
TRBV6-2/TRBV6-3	CASSYGLAGTNEQFF
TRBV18	CASSPRGTGELFF
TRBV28	CASTTTGEGYTF
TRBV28	CASSPGTAGYGYTF
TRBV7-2	CASSLDYLAGVEQYF
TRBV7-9	CASSPLPARTGHTGELFF
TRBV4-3	CASSQDKNGLGSPLHF
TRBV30	CAWSVGGFNYGYTF
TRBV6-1	CASSERAGLEGYEQYF
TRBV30	CALDRTGDGQPQHF
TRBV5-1	CASSSTSYEQYF
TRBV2	CARGGSRGTDTQYF
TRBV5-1	CASSLAATSGNEQFF
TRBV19	CARPRRVLNEKLFF
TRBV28	CASSPRAIYNSPLHF
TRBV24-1	CATSDLTSGKYNEQFF
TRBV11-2	CASSSWGSNFEQFF
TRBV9	CASSVGRVAEQFF
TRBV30	CARGGEGAYEQYF